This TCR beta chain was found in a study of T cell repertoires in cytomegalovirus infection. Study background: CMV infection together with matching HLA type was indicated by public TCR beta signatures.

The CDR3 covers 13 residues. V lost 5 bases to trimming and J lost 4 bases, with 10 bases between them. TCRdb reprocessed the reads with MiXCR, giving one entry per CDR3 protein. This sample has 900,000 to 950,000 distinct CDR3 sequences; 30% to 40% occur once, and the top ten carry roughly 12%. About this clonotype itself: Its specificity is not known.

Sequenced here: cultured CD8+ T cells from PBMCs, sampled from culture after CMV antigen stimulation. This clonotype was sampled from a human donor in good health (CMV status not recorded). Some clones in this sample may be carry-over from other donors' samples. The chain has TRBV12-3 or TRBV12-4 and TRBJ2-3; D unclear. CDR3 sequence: CASSPYLADTQYF. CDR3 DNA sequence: TGTGCCAGCAGTCCTTATTTAGCAGATACGCAGTATTTT.